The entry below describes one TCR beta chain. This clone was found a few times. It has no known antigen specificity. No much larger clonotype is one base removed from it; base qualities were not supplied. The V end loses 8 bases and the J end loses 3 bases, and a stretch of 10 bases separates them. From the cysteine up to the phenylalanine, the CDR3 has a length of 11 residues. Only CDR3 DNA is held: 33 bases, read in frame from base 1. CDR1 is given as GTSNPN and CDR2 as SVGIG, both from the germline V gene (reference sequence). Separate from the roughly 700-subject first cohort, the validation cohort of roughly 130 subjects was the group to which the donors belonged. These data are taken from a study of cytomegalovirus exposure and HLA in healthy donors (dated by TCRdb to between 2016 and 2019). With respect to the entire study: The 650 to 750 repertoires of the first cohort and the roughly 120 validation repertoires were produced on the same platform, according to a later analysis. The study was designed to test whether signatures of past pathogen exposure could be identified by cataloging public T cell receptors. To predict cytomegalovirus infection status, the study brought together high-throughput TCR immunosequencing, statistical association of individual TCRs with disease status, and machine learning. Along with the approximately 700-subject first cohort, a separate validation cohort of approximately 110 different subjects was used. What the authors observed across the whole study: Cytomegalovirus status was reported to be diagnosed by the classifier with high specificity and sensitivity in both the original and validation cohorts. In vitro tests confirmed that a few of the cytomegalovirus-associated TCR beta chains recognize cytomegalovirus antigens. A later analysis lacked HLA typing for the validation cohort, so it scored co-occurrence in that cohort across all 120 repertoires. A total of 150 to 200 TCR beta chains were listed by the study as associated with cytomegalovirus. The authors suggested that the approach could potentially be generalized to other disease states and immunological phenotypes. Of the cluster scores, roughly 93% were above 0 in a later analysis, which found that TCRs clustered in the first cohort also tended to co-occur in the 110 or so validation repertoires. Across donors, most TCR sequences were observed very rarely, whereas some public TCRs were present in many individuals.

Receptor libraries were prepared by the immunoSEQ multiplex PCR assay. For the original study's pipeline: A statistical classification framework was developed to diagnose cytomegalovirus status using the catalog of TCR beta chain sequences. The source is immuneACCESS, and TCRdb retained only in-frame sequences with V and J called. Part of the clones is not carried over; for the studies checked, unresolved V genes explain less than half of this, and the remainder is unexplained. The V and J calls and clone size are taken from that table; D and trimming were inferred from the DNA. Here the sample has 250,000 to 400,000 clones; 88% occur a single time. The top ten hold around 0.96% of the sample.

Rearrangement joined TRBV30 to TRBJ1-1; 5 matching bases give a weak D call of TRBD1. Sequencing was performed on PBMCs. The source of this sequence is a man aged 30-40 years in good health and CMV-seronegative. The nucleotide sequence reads TGTGCCGGCCGACAGTACACTGAAGCTTTCTTT. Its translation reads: CAGRQYTEAFF.